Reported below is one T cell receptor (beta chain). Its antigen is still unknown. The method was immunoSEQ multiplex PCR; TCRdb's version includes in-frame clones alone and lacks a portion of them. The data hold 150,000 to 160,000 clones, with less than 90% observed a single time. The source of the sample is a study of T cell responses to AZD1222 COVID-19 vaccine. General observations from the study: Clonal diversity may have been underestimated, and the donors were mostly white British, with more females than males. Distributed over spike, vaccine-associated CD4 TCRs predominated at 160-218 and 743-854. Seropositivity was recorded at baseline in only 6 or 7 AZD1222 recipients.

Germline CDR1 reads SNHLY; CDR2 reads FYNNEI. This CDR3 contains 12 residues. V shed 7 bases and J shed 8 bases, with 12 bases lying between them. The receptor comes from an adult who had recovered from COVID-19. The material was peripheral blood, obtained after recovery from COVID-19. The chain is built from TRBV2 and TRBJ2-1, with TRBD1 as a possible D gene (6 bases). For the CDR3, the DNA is TGTGCCAGCAATCCCGACAGGTATGAGCAGTTCTTC. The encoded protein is CASNPDRYEQFF.